Listed here are 17 T cell receptor beta chains from one sample, sequenced in a study of T cell responses to AZD1222 COVID-19 vaccine (dated by TCRdb to the early 2020s). The library was obtained by the immunoSEQ multiplex PCR assay. The clones in this table, taken by TCRdb from immuneACCESS, are in-frame only. Not every clone is retained; where verified, under half of the shortfall comes from an unresolved V gene, and the cause of the rest is unknown. In all, the sample holds 110,000 to 150,000 clones, and 80% to 95% of those were seen once. The top ten constitute more than 3.5% of the sample. The intended sense of this specimen's time point label: baseline before first vaccination. Sequenced here: peripheral blood, sampled on day 0 of AZD1222 vaccination. The receptors derive from an adult in good health.

This clone was detected only a few times. The V and J genes are TRBV6-5 and TRBJ1-1; D remains unclear. Germline V gives CDR1 MNHEY, CDR2 SVGAGI. V was clipped by 0 bases and J by 4 bases, with 12 bases between them. The CDR3 has 15 amino acids. The DNA of the CDR3 is TGTGCCAGCAGTTACTCGTCCGGTATAGTCACTGAAGCTTTCTTT. Amino acid sequence: CASSYSSGIVTEAFF.

The chain combines TRBV10-3 with TRBJ2-3; TRBD2 agrees at 9 bases. The germline V gene has CDR1 ENHRY and CDR2 SYGVKD. V shed 0 bases, J shed 2 bases, and the junction held 3 bases outside the gene matches. CDR3 size: 16 residues. CDR3 sequence: CAISESTSGPTDTQYF. The CDR3 nucleotides are TGTGCCATCAGTGAGTCGACTAGCGGACCCACAGATACGCAGTATTTT.

The rearrangement uses TRBV11-2 and TRBJ2-7; TRBD2 is a possible D gene (6 bases). Germline V gives CDR1 SGHAT, CDR2 FQNNGV. This CDR3 has 15 residues. V was cut by 6 bases and J by 7 bases, with 22 bases left in between. The CDR3 loop reads CASRRPGRALDEQYF. In DNA form, the CDR3 reads TGTGCCAGCAGGAGACCCGGGAGAGCCCTAGATGAGCAGTACTTC.

On this clone itself: Other DNA sequences of this sample code for an identical CDR3. The chain recombines TRBV6-1 with TRBJ2-7, with 8 bases identical to TRBD1. Per germline, CDR1 MNHNS and CDR2 SASEGT. Unmatched junction bases numbered 5, after V lost 3 bases and J lost 1 base. The CDR3 spans 15 residues. CDR3 bases: TGTGCCAGCAGTGAGCCCGGGACAGGATCCTACGAGCAGTACTTC. Encoded protein: CASSEPGTGSYEQYF.

The CDR3 loop is CASSLGTGGSYEQYF. In DNA, the CDR3 is TGTGCCAGTAGTCTTGGGACAGGGGGGAGCTACGAGCAGTACTTC. The chain employs TRBV19 and TRBJ2-7, with 11 positions matching TRBD1. V gave up 5 bases and J gave up 3 bases; unmatched junction bases: 6. The CDR3 length is 15 residues. From germline, CDR1 is LNHDA and CDR2 SQIVND (reference sequence).

The chain employs TRBV5-1 and TRBJ2-2; the match to TRBD2 covers 12 bases. This CDR3 is built from 18 residues. The germline gives CDR1 SGHRS, CDR2 YFSETQ. The V gene end was trimmed by 5 bases and the J gene end by 6 bases; junction bases not matched to a gene: 14. CDR3 region: CASRNRGTSGRSAGELFF. CDR3 in DNA: TGCGCCAGCAGAAATAGAGGAACTAGCGGGAGGTCGGCCGGGGAGCTGTTTTTT.

This clone was detected only once. The genes are TRBV19 and TRBJ2-7; 8 nucleotides match TRBD2. The CDR3 runs to 15 residues. CDR1 is LNHDA and CDR2 is SQIVND in the germline V gene (reference sequence). The trim removed 3 bases at V and 3 bases at J, leaving 7 bases unmatched. The CDR3: CASSISGSGNYEQYF. DNA for the CDR3: TGTGCCAGTAGTATCAGCGGGAGTGGGAACTACGAGCAGTACTTC.

This chain links TRBV5-1 with TRBJ2-1; 9 bases line up with TRBD2. Germline trimming cut 4 bases from V and 7 bases from J; bases unmatched to any gene: 9. CDR1 and CDR2 (germline): SGHRS, YFSETQ. The CDR3 runs 15 residues. This CDR3 is CASSIAGAVGNEQFF. The CDR3 coding sequence is TGCGCCAGCAGCATAGCGGGAGCTGTTGGTAATGAGCAGTTCTTC.

This sequence joins TRBV25-1 and TRBJ1-2; TRBD1 is a possible D gene (6 bases). The germline V and J ends were trimmed by 8 bases and 4 bases, with 17 bases remaining between them. This CDR3 spans 14 amino acids. In germline, CDR1 is MGHDK, CDR2 SYGVNS. CDR3 region: CASQHQGSSYGYTF. The CDR3 region has the DNA TGTGCCAGCCAACATCAGGGGTCATCCTATGGCTACACCTTC.

This clone was found once. The chain links TRBV9 to TRBJ2-7; D is tentatively TRBD1 or TRBD2 (6 bases each). Germline V gene lookup returns CDR1 SGDLS and CDR2 YYNGEE. The CDR3 covers 17 residues. The V and J ends lost 0 bases and 0 bases respectively, with 16 bases between them. The DNA of the CDR3 is TGTGCCAGCAGCGTAGGCCAAGGGGGGTACTACTCCTACGAGCAGTACTTC. Protein: CASSVGQGGYYSYEQYF.

The chain uses TRBV6-5 and TRBJ2-7, with 7 bases fitting TRBD1. V was clipped by 7 bases and J by 6 bases; unmatched bases: 12. This CDR3 is 14 amino acids long. Germline V lookup: CDR1 MNHEY, CDR2 SVGAGI. The CDR3 DNA reads TGTGCCAGCAATTTACAGGGGCACACCGGCGAGCAGTACTTC. This gives the protein CASNLQGHTGEQYF.

The CDR3 DNA sequence: TGCGCCAGCAGCTTGCTCCCGGGACAGATCTCGGGGGAGCAGTACTTC. This codes for CASSLLPGQISGEQYF. The chain employs TRBV5-1 and TRBJ2-7, with 7 bases lining up with TRBD1. Losses at the gene ends were 1 base for V and 7 bases for J; bases not matched to a gene: 14. Germline loops: CDR1 SGHRS, CDR2 YFSETQ. CDR3 length: 16 residues.

In its sample, this clone was seen once. The V call is TRBV4-1, the J call TRBJ2-2; 7 nucleotides line up with TRBD2. Germline V CDR1 and CDR2: MGHRA, YSYEKL. V was pared by 1 base and J by 7 bases, with 6 bases of the junction left unmatched. The CDR3 spans 15 residues. Here the CDR3 reads CASSQGGGRIGELFF. The CDR3 DNA reads TGCGCCAGCAGCCAAGGGGGCGGGAGAATCGGGGAGCTGTTTTTT.

The table lists this clone with a few counts. The chain couples TRBV7-9 to TRBJ2-7, with 7 nucleotides matching TRBD2. The V gene end was trimmed by 11 bases and the J gene end by 6 bases; junction bases not matched to a gene: 16. The CDR3 is 14 residues long. CDR1 and CDR2 from the germline V gene are SEHNR and FQNEAQ (reference sequence). CDR3 region: CAGMIGGSFGEQYF. The DNA for the CDR3 is TGTGCCGGGATGATCGGCGGGAGTTTTGGCGAGCAGTACTTC.

The genes are TRBV9 and TRBJ2-7; D is ambiguous. The length of the CDR3 is 14 residues. Trimming stripped 5 bases from V and 6 bases from J, with 18 bases between. From germline, CDR1 is SGDLS and CDR2 YYNGEE. DNA of the CDR3: TGTGCCAGCAGTGCTGCCACGACTCGACTCGAGCAGTACTTC. It is translated as CASSAATTRLEQYF.

The rearrangement links TRBV15 to TRBJ2-1; D possibly matches TRBD1 or TRBD2 (5 bases each). This CDR3 contains 13 residues. Trimming cost V 0 bases and J 8 bases, with 8 bases left between them. Germline-derived CDR1 and CDR2 are LNHNV and YYDKDF (reference sequence). The CDR3 loop is CATSRDLGDEQFF. Written as DNA, the CDR3 is TGTGCCACCAGCAGAGATCTGGGGGATGAGCAGTTCTTC. Based on the CDR3 plus reference TRBV15 and TRBJ2-1, the full variable domain is DAMVIQNPRYQVTQFGKPVTLSCSQTLNHNVMYWYQQKSSQAPKLLFHYYDKDFNNEADTPDNFQSRRPNTSFCFLDIRSPGLGDTAMYLCATSRDLGDEQFFGPGTRLTVL.

The rearrangement joins TRBV9 to TRBJ2-6, with D unresolved. Germline V gene data show CDR1 as SGDLS and CDR2 as YYNGEE. V lost 3 bases and J lost 0, with 7 bases in between. The CDR3 runs 15 residues. The CDR3 sequence is CASSGRFSGANVLTF. CDR3 DNA: TGTGCCAGCAGCGGTCGCTTCTCTGGGGCCAACGTCCTGACTTTC. The full variable domain, its missing parts supplied by reference TRBV9 and TRBJ2-6, is DSGVTQTPKHLITATGQRVTLRCSPRSGDLSVYWYQQSLDQGLQFLIQYYNGEERAKGNILERFSAQQFPDLHSELNLSSLELGDSALYFCASSGRFSGANVLTFGAGSRLTVL.